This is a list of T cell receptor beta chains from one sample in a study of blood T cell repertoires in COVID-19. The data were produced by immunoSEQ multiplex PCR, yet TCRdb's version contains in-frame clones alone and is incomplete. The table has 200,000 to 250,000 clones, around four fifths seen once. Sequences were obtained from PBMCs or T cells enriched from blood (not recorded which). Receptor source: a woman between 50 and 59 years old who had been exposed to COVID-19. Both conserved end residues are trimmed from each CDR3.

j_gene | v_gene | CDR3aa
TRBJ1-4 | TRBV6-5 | ASSRGWGGEKLF
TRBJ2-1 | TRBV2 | ASSEVRTSEGNEQF
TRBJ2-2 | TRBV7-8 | ASSLALMRAPLAGELF
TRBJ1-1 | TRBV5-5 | ASSLVGRGTEAF
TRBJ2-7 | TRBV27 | ASSTRRGIYEQY
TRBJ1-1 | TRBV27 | ASSPRGRTEAF
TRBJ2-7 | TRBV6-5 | ASSTSGSGGRY
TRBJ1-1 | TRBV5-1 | ASSLAGGQPTEAF
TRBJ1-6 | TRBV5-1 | ASSADSPYNSPLH
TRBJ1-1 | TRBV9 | ASSVGPRVQDTEAF
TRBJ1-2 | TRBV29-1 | SVVRDRGDYGYT
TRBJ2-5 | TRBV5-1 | ASSLWGREAQETQY
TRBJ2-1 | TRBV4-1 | ASSQLPALEDEQF
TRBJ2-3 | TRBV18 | ASSHRGAITDTQY
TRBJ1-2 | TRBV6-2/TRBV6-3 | ASSYSRRGGYGYT
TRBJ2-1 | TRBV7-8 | ASSLGRFPSNEQF
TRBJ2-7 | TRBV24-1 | ATGDRDKSYEQY
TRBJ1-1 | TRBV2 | ASRRETWGTEAF
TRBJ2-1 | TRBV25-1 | ASSESDRGTVNEQF
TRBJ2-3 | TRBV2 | ASSRGLASTDTQY
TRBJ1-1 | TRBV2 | ASSVGQNTEAF
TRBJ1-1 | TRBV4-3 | ASSLFLDIMNTEAF
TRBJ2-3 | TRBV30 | AWAREVADTQY
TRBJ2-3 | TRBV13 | ASSLGTGGSDTQY
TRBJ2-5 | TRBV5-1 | ASSLGSSGPIGETQY
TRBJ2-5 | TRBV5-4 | ASSLEGRGRETQY
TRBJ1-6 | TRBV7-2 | ASSVTSQNSPLH
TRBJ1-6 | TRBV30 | ACVVDNSPLH
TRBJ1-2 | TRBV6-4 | ASSPTFSYGYT
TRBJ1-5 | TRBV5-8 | ASSPRGNQPQH
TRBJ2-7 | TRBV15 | ATSQFYYEQY
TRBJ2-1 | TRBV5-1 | ASSPSGGPRGNEQF
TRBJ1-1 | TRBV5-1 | ASRAARSSNTEAF
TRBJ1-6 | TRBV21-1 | ASSSWDCSPLH
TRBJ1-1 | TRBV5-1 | ASSLDPQGNTEAF
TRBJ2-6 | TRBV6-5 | ASSRQRSGANVLT
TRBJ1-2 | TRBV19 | ASSIGATGSVGYT
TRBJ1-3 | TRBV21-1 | ASSTRTGFAGNTIY
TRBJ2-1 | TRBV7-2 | ASSLAGGGNEQF
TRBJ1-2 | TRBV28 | ASSLGDGLYYGYT
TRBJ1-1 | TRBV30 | AWSREPNTEAF
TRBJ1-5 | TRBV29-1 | SVQLNNQPQH
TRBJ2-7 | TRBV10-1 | ASSVGLGQGDYEQY
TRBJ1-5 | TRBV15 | ATSRDLSLNQPQH
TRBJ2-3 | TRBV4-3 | ASSQEWGGDTQY
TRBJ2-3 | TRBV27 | ASSVTVADTQY
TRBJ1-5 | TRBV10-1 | ASSAGIWQPQH
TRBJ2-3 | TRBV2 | ASSPSGDRTDTQY
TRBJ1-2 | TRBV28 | ASSQQTGAAGIGYT
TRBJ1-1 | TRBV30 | AWSPTHDEAF
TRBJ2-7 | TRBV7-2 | ASSTSGLPPSYEQY
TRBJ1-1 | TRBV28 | ASSAGGENTEAF
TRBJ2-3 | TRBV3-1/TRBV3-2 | ASSPSPGRTDTQY
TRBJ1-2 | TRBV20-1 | SAVTDYGYT
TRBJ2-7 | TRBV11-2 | ASSLEGATSSYEQY
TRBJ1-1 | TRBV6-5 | ASTPFGGVNTEAF
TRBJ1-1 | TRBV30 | AWSVRRGTEAF
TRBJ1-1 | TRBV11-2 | ASSSLFGTGATEAF